These 28 T cell receptor beta chains came from one sample sequenced in a study of memory CD4+ T cells and cytomegalovirus serostatus (dated by TCRdb to about 2019). Single viable CD3+CD4+CD8-CD45RO+ cells were sorted as memory CD4+ T cells on a FACSAria II. Library preparation employed the immunoSEQ multiplex PCR assay. In its TCRdb copy, this immuneACCESS table keeps in-frame sequences only and misses some clones. Where compared with another copy, unresolved V genes explain less than half of these, and the others have no known cause. This sample gives tens of thousands of clones in total; more than 70% of them show up just once. Of the sample, just under 2% is held by the ten largest clones. The sequencing sample was made of memory CD4+ T cells from blood. The source is an adult in good health and CMV-seropositive.

The chain employs TRBV7-2 and TRBJ1-1; D is ambiguous. This CDR3 has 14 amino acids. Per the germline V gene, CDR1 is SGHTA and CDR2 is FQGNSA. Trimming took 1 base from V and 4 from J, leaving 10 bases between them. This chain's CDR3 is CASSLGGFGTEAFF. The CDR3 DNA sequence: TGTGCCAGCAGCTTAGGAGGGTTCGGCACTGAAGCTTTCTTT.

V gene TRBV14 combines with J gene TRBJ2-7, with a tentative D call TRBD1 (5 bases). Germline V gene sequence: CDR1 SGHDN, CDR2 FVKESK. V lost 2 bases and J 6 bases, leaving 17 bases between the germline ends. CDR3 length: 15 residues. The CDR3 DNA is TGTGCCAGCAGCCAACGTCAGGGATCGTTTTTCGAGCAGTACTTC. Protein product: CASSQRQGSFFEQYF.

This sequence joins TRBV4-1 and TRBJ2-2, with D possibly TRBD2 on 5 matching bases. CDR3 size: 16 residues. The germline V and J ends were trimmed by 3 bases and 4 bases, with 15 bases remaining between them. Germline values: CDR1 MGHRA, CDR2 YSYEKL. The CDR3 DNA sequence: TGCGCCAGCAGCCATTCCTTTGGACTCACCACCGGGGAGCTGTTTTTT. Its translation is CASSHSFGLTTGELFF.

The chain carries TRBV2 and TRBJ2-5; perhaps TRBD2 as D (6 bases). Germline loops: CDR1 SNHLY, CDR2 FYNNEI. The CDR3 is 14 residues long. Trimming pared 6 bases from V and 5 bases from J, leaving 16 bases between. As DNA, the CDR3 is TGTGCCAGCAGAGGACGGGACTGGGGGGAGACCCAGTACTTC. It translates to CASRGRDWGETQYF.

Here the CDR3 reads CASSSNTEAFF. The CDR3 bases are TGTGCCAGCAGCTCCAACACTGAAGCTTTCTTT. The gene calls are TRBV5-4 and TRBJ1-1; D unclear. V lost 3 bases, J lost 2 bases, and 2 bases lay in between. The CDR3 has 11 amino acids. The V gene's germline CDR1 is SGHNT and CDR2 YYREEE (reference sequence). The variable domain in full, with the rest retrieved from reference TRBV5-4 and TRBJ1-1, is ETGVTQSPTHLIKTRGQQVTLRCSSQSGHNTVSWYQQALGQGPQFIFQYYREEENGRGNFPPRFSGLQFPNYSSELNVNALELDDSALYLCASSSNTEAFFGQGTRLTVV.

In this sample, this clone turned up a few times. Different DNA sequences within this sample yield the same CDR3. The chain recombines TRBV18 with TRBJ2-5; the match to TRBD1 covers 7 bases. The CDR3 length is 13 residues. Losses at the gene ends were 3 bases for V and 2 bases for J; bases not matched to a gene: 0. The germline V gene encodes CDR1 KGHSH and CDR2 LQKENI. The CDR3 DNA reads as TGTGCCAGCTCACCGGGACAGCAAGAGACCCAGTACTTC. It yields the protein CASSPGQQETQYF. The full variable domain, its missing parts supplied by reference TRBV18 and TRBJ2-5, is NAGVMQNPRHLVRRRGQEARLRCSPMKGHSHVYWYRQLPEEGLKFMVYLQKENIIDESGMPKERFSAEFPKEGPSILRIQQVVRGDSAAYFCASSPGQQETQYFGPGTRLLVL.

This rearrangement joins TRBV29-1 to TRBJ1-2, with a tentative D call TRBD1 (6 bases). V was cut by 4 bases and J by 4 bases, with 19 bases left in between. Germline CDR1 SQVTM, CDR2 ANQGSEA. The CDR3 runs to 15 residues. In nucleotides, the CDR3 is TGCAGCGTTGCGAGTTACAGGGACCAGGGCTATGGCTACACCTTC. Translated, it gives CSVASYRDQGYGYTF. The full variable domain, in which reference TRBV29-1 and TRBJ1-2 provide the parts outside the CDR3, is SAVISQKPSRDICQRGTSLTIQCQVDSQVTMMFWYRQQPGQSLTLIATANQGSEATYESGFVIDKFPISRPNLTFSTLTVSNMSPEDSSIYLCSVASYRDQGYGYTFGSGTRLTVV.

This clone was observed a single time. V usage is TRBV6-5 and J usage is TRBJ1-2; 7 bases agree with TRBD1. Looked up from germline, CDR1 is MNHEY and CDR2 is SVGAGI. J lost 3 bases, V lost 6 bases, and 4 bases had no gene match. The CDR3 is 13 amino acids. Here the CDR3 reads CASSPTGDYGYTF. CDR3 sequence (DNA): TGTGCCAGCAGCCCCACAGGGGACTATGGCTACACCTTC.

This clone was counted only a few times. The DNA of the CDR3 is TGTGCCAGTAGTATAGATCTAGGACAGAAGTACTATGGCTACACCTTC. Translating it yields CASSIDLGQKYYGYTF. This rearrangement joins TRBV19 to TRBJ1-2, with D possibly matching TRBD1 (6 bases). CDR3 length: 16 residues. Germline V CDR1 and CDR2: LNHDA, SQIVND (reference sequence). The V end lost 0 bases, the J end lost 3 bases, and 14 bases lay between the germline ends. The complete variable domain, with remaining parts taken from reference TRBV19 and TRBJ1-2, reads DGGITQSPKYLFRKEGQNVTLSCEQNLNHDAMYWYRQDPGQGLRLIYYSQIVNDFQKGDIAEGYSVSREKKESFPLTVTSAQKNPTAFYLCASSIDLGQKYYGYTFGSGTRLTVV.

This clone came up a few times. V usage is TRBV29-1 and J usage is TRBJ2-3; 8 bases are a match to TRBD1. Germline CDR1 SQVTM, CDR2 ANQGSEA. V lost 4 bases to trimming and J lost 3 bases; unmatched junction nucleotides: 6. The CDR3 is 14 amino acids. CDR3 sequence reads: CSVGRGTGTDTQYF. CDR3 bases: TGCAGCGTTGGACGCGGGACAGGAACAGATACGCAGTATTTT.

V and J are TRBV7-3 and TRBJ2-7; possibly TRBD2 for D (5 bases). V shed 3 bases and J shed 2 bases, with 8 bases lying between them. Germline CDR1 reads SGHTA; CDR2 reads FQGTGA. This CDR3 spans 13 amino acids. The CDR3 bases are TGTGCCAGCAGCTTTGGGAGAACCTACGAGCAGTACTTC. Translating gives CASSFGRTYEQYF. Full variable domain (outside the CDR3, taken from reference TRBV7-3 and TRBJ2-7): GAGVSQTPSNKVTEKGKYVELRCDPISGHTALYWYRQSLGQGPEFLIYFQGTGAADDSGLPNDRFFAVRPEGSVSTLKIQRTERGDSAVYLCASSFGRTYEQYFGPGTRLTVT.

V and J are TRBV5-1 and TRBJ2-4; possible D gene TRBD2, 5 bases. This CDR3 spans 16 amino acids. The V and J ends lost 4 bases and 8 bases respectively, with 22 bases between them. The V gene's germline CDR1 is SGHRS and CDR2 YFSETQ. The CDR3 reads CASSPQRRGNGDIQYF. CDR3 DNA sequence: TGCGCCAGCAGCCCCCAGCGGCGCGGAAATGGGGACATTCAGTACTTC.

This chain connects TRBV5-1 to TRBJ2-6; tentative D call: TRBD2 (5 bases). V was pared by 4 bases and J by 0 bases, with 5 bases between. Per the germline V gene, CDR1 is SGHRS and CDR2 is YFSETQ. There are 14 residues in the CDR3. The CDR3 region is CASSRGSGANVLTF. DNA of the CDR3: TGCGCCAGCAGCCGGGGCTCTGGGGCCAACGTCCTGACTTTC.

This rearrangement joins TRBV4-3 to TRBJ2-1; D unclear. This CDR3 has 12 residues. Per the germline V gene, CDR1 is LGHNA and CDR2 is YSLEER. Between the trimmed V and J ends, which lost 1 base and 8 bases, there was a span of 6 bases. The CDR3 protein is CASSQVRDEQFF. The CDR3 coding sequence is TGCGCCAGCAGCCAAGTCCGGGATGAGCAGTTCTTC.

The chain recombines TRBV19 with TRBJ1-2; D is perhaps TRBD1 (6 bases). Germline CDR1 LNHDA, CDR2 SQIVND (reference sequence). V lost 3 bases, J lost 5 bases, and 16 bases lay in between. The CDR3 covers 15 residues. CDR3 region: CASSMWDSDRYGYTF. CDR3 DNA: TGTGCCAGTAGTATGTGGGACTCCGACAGGTATGGCTACACCTTC.

This clone was counted only a few times. The rearrangement uses TRBV7-9 and TRBJ2-7, with D unresolved. The V end lost 4 bases, the J end lost 0 bases, and 7 bases lay between the germline ends. This CDR3 has 13 amino acids. Germline assignment: CDR1 SEHNR and CDR2 FQNEAQ (reference sequence). The CDR3 sequence is CASSSDGSYEQYF. Here the CDR3 DNA reads TGTGCCAGCAGCTCGGACGGCTCCTACGAGCAGTACTTC.

The V gene is TRBV25-1, the J gene TRBJ1-1, with D unresolved. Germline V gene data show CDR1 as MGHDK and CDR2 as SYGVNS. This CDR3 contains 14 residues. Trimming took 6 bases from V and 1 from J, leaving 12 bases between them. DNA of the CDR3: TGTGCCAGCAGGGGAACTACGGGGAACACTGAAGCTTTCTTT. Translating it yields CASRGTTGNTEAFF.

The chain links TRBV11-3 to TRBJ2-7; D might be TRBD1 or TRBD2, each matching 6 bases. Germline loops: CDR1 SGHNT, CDR2 YENEEA. This CDR3 has 15 amino acids. Trimming stripped 1 base from V and 2 bases from J, with 12 bases between. This CDR3 is CASSLAGGPTYEQYF. The CDR3 coding sequence is TGTGCCAGCAGCTTAGCCGGGGGCCCTACCTACGAGCAGTACTTC.

This clone has more than one count but fewer than ten. The V call is TRBV21-1, the J call TRBJ2-3; TRBD2 is taken as the D call from the table, unchecked against the DNA. TRBV21-1 counts as a pseudogene. The CDR3 is 16 residues long. The CDR3 sequence: CASTGTSGSVTDTQYF. DNA for the CDR3: TGTGCCAGCACCGGGACTAGCGGGAGTGTCACAGATACGCAGTATTTT.

This sequence joins TRBV19 and TRBJ1-6, with D uncertain. CDR1 is LNHDA, CDR2 SQIVND, per germline (reference sequence). V lost 4 bases to trimming and J lost 7 bases, with 17 bases between them. The CDR3 has 16 amino acids. In nucleotides, the CDR3 is TGTGCCAGTAGTAGCCGTAACGGGGTGGCCAATTCACCCCTCCACTTT. Amino acid sequence: CASSSRNGVANSPLHF.

The chain recombines TRBV19 with TRBJ1-1, with D possibly being TRBD1 (6 bases). V was trimmed by 10 bases and J by 7 bases, leaving 19 bases between them. The CDR3 totals 13 residues. From germline, CDR1 is LNHDA and CDR2 SQIVND (reference sequence). DNA for the CDR3: TGTGCCACTCGAAGGGGGGAGGGGAGTGAAGCTTTCTTT. It is translated as CATRRGEGSEAFF.

The J gene is TRBJ2-7, the V gene TRBV18; D gene ambiguous. This CDR3 has 11 amino acids. Germline CDR1 and CDR2: KGHSH and LQKENI. V gave up 3 bases and J gave up 5 bases, with 5 bases separating them. The DNA for the CDR3 is TGTGCCAGCTCACCGGACCACGAGCAGTACTTC. Protein: CASSPDHEQYF.

V usage is TRBV19 and J usage is TRBJ1-1; perhaps TRBD1 as D (5 bases). There are 15 residues in the CDR3. Trimming removed 6 bases at V and 5 bases at J, with 19 bases between. The V gene's germline CDR1 is LNHDA and CDR2 SQIVND (reference sequence). The CDR3 loop reads CASSRDSGMGTEAFF. The CDR3 bases are TGTGCCAGTAGCAGGGATTCTGGAATGGGGACTGAAGCTTTCTTT.

The chain has TRBV7-8 and TRBJ1-1, with 10 bases fitting TRBD1. Germline V CDR1 and CDR2: SGHVS, FQNEAQ. This CDR3 comprises 16 residues. V was clipped by 3 bases and J by 0 bases; unmatched bases: 4. The CDR3 reads CASSLVDRGLNTEAFF. The CDR3 DNA sequence: TGTGCCAGCAGCTTGGTCGACAGGGGGCTGAACACTGAAGCTTTCTTT. The full variable domain, its missing parts supplied by reference TRBV7-8 and TRBJ1-1, is GAGVSQSPRYKVAKRGQDVALRCDPISGHVSLFWYQQALGQGPEFLTYFQNEAQLDKSGLPSDRFFAERPEGSVSTLKIQRTQQEDSAVYLCASSLVDRGLNTEAFFGQGTRLTVV.

The V and J genes are TRBV10-1 and TRBJ2-2; no reliable D call. The CDR3 loop spans 14 amino acids. Per germline, CDR1 WNHNN and CDR2 SYGVQD (reference sequence). The V end was cut by 0 bases, the J end by 6 bases, with 8 bases between. The CDR3 loop is CASSESKKAGELFF. The CDR3 region has the DNA TGCGCCAGCAGTGAGTCGAAAAAGGCCGGGGAGCTGTTTTTT.

The chain recombines TRBV5-1 with TRBJ2-3; 10 bases are shared with TRBD2. The CDR3 is 15 residues long. Germline trimming cut 9 bases from V and 2 bases from J; bases unmatched to any gene: 9. The germline V gene has CDR1 SGHRS and CDR2 YFSETQ. The CDR3 bases are TGCGCCACTACGCTAGCGGGAGTCCTCACAGATACGCAGTATTTT. Translating gives CATTLAGVLTDTQYF.

This clone has a single count. The V and J genes are TRBV27 and TRBJ2-7; no firm D call. Germline assignment: CDR1 MNHEY and CDR2 SMNVEV (reference sequence). CDR3 length equals 15 residues. The V and J ends lost 5 bases and 0 bases respectively, with 14 bases between them. CDR3 amino acids: CASSDSRRISYEQYF. CDR3 coding DNA: TGTGCCAGCAGTGACTCAAGACGGATCTCCTACGAGCAGTACTTC.

This clone turned up a few times. The chain carries TRBV7-8 and TRBJ2-2, with D perhaps being TRBD1 or TRBD2 (6 bases each). The CDR3 length is 16 residues. CDR1 is SGHVS and CDR2 is FQNEAQ in the germline V gene. With 1 base removed from V and 2 bases from J, the gap between germline ends came to 11 bases. In nucleotides, the CDR3 is TGTGCCAGCAGCTTAGTGGGGGGCCTTAACACCGGGGAGCTGTTTTTT. Its translation: CASSLVGGLNTGELFF.